Shown below are 24 T cell receptor beta chains from a single sample sequenced in a study of T-cell reconstitution after alpha-beta-depleted transplantation in children (dated by TCRdb to the mid-2010s). The library was prepared using PCR. The listed sequencing device is Illumina HiSeq 2500. TCR libraries were prepared with molecular barcoding, using unique molecular identifiers to normalize TCRbeta repertoire quantification. TCRdb cleaned the public reads at Q25 with fastp, built clones with MiXCR and kept in-frame beta chains. Entries that share a CDR3 protein sequence are merged under the most common genes and DNA. This sample has 750,000 to 950,000 distinct CDR3 sequences in its table, and approximately 15% of those were observed once. Roughly 5% of the sample rests with the top ten. The treatment or condition label here, explained by the study, means: allogeneic hematopoietic cell transplantation with graft depleted of TCRalphabeta T cells and CD19 B cells.

Material: PBMCs, mostly from graft donor cells, obtained 360 days after TCRalphabeta/CD19-depleted stem cell transplant. The receptors derive from a male patient between 10 and 17 years old who had a stem cell transplant for acute lymphoblastic leukemia, so the T cells may come from the graft donor.

The sample holds a few counts of this clonotype. The chain is built from TRBV4-2 and TRBJ2-3; the D is unclear. Germline CDR1 LGHNA, CDR2 YNFKEQ. The V gene lost 0 bases and the J gene lost 1 base, with 5 bases spanning the gap. This CDR3 contains 14 residues. CDR3 loop: CASSQDPRTDTQYF. CDR3 in DNA: TGTGCCAGCAGCCAAGATCCCCGCACAGATACGCAGTATTTT.

The sample holds a few counts of this clonotype. J is TRBJ2-1 and V is TRBV2, with TRBD2 as a possible D gene (5 bases). Between the trimmed V and J ends, which lost 10 bases and 0 bases, there was a span of 13 bases. From germline, CDR1 is SNHLY and CDR2 FYNNEI. The CDR3 consists of 14 residues. CDR3 residues: CAIQRQSSYNEQFF. The CDR3 bases are TGTGCCATCCAGCGGCAAAGCTCCTACAATGAGCAGTTCTTC.

The chain employs TRBV7-6 and TRBJ2-1; 8 bases map to TRBD2. This CDR3 has 16 amino acids. V was pared by 2 bases and J by 4 bases, with 7 bases of the junction left unmatched. CDR1 SGHVS and CDR2 FNYEAQ come from the germline V gene. CDR3 region: CASSLLGGRHYNEQFF. For the CDR3, the DNA is TGTGCCAGCAGCTTATTGGGCGGGAGGCATTACAATGAGCAGTTCTTC.

This clonotype was found many times. The rearrangement joins TRBV7-9 to TRBJ1-1; the D is unclear. The length of the CDR3 is 14 residues. Per the germline V gene, CDR1 is SEHNR and CDR2 is FQNEAQ (reference sequence). V lost 1 base to trimming and J lost 5 bases, with 11 bases between them. The CDR3 coding sequence is TGTGCCAGCAGCTTAGGACCGATAAGGACTGAAGCTTTCTTT. This sequence encodes CASSLGPIRTEAFF.

A few counts support this clonotype. The chain recombines TRBV6-5 with TRBJ1-5; maybe TRBD1 (6 bases). This CDR3 contains 19 residues. The V gene lost 3 bases and the J gene lost 6 bases, with 27 bases spanning the gap. Germline lookup yields CDR1 MNHEY and CDR2 SVGAGI. CDR3 residues: CASSYPRATPGGAGQPQHF. CDR3 DNA: TGTGCCAGCAGTTATCCCCGGGCCACCCCGGGGGGCGCGGGTCAGCCCCAGCATTTT.

The chain employs TRBV7-8 and TRBJ2-1; 12 bases line up with TRBD2. J gave up 1 base and V 5 bases, and 15 bases lay outside the gene matches. This CDR3 region has 20 residues. The V gene's germline CDR1 is SGHVS and CDR2 FQNEAQ. CDR3 in amino acids: CASSRVLAGGQGASYNEQFF. CDR3 in DNA: TGTGCCAGCAGCCGGGTACTAGCGGGAGGCCAAGGGGCATCCTACAATGAGCAGTTCTTC.

The gene calls are TRBV12-3 or TRBV12-4 and TRBJ2-3; D is uncertain. The CDR3 contains 13 residues. V lost 3 bases and J 4 bases, leaving 8 bases between the germline ends. As DNA, the CDR3 is TGTGCCAGCAGTTTCGTCCCTCCAGATACGCAGTATTTT. Translating it yields CASSFVPPDTQYF.

This clonotype was seen at least ten times. The chain is built from TRBV28 and TRBJ2-2; D gene uncertain. Trimming removed 3 bases at V and 2 bases at J, with 10 bases between. Germline CDR1 MDHEN, CDR2 SYDVKM. This CDR3 is 15 amino acids long. CDR3: CASSFGVPNTGELFF. Here the CDR3 DNA reads TGTGCCAGCAGTTTTGGTGTTCCTAACACCGGGGAGCTGTTTTTT.

As to this clonotype: A junction boundary mismatches the germline segment, possibly from a read error. The chain recombines TRBV10-3 with TRBJ2-3, with 10 bases matching TRBD2. The CDR3 covers 14 residues. The germline V gene has CDR1 ENHRY and CDR2 SYGVKD. This CDR3 is CALSEPGLADTQYF. In nucleotides, the CDR3 is TGTGCCCTCAGTGAACCGGGACTAGCGGATACGCAGTATTTT.

This clonotype has more than one count but fewer than ten. The V call is TRBV5-1, the J call TRBJ1-4; D possibly corresponds to TRBD1 (5 bases). Looked up from germline, CDR1 is SGHRS and CDR2 is YFSETQ. V was cut by 1 base and J by 8 bases, with 12 bases left in between. This CDR3 is 14 amino acids long. The CDR3 nucleotides read TGCGCCAGCAGCTTGATAGCAGGGCGGGAAAAACTGTTTTTT. This translates into CASSLIAGREKLFF.

This clonotype was seen repeatedly, ten times or more. This chain connects TRBV7-8 to TRBJ2-2; D gene uncertain. The CDR3 has 15 residues. V lost 3 bases and J lost 0, with 8 bases in between. Per germline, CDR1 SGHVS and CDR2 FQNEAQ. CDR3 bases: TGTGCCAGCAGCTTTAACAACGCGAACACCGGGGAGCTGTTTTTT. It encodes CASSFNNANTGELFF.

This clonotype was seen a handful of times. The rearrangement uses TRBV10-3 and TRBJ2-5; D remains unclear. This CDR3 has 12 residues. The germline V and J ends were trimmed by 2 bases and 4 bases, with 5 bases remaining between them. Germline assignment: CDR1 ENHRY and CDR2 SYGVKD. The CDR3 bases are TGTGCCATCAGTGAGAACTTAGAGACCCAGTACTTC. Its translation: CAISENLETQYF.

This clonotype was observed a handful of times. J is TRBJ1-2 and V is TRBV5-5; maybe TRBD1 (5 bases). The CDR3 extends over 14 amino acids. The V and J ends lost 6 bases and 1 base respectively, with 13 bases between them. Germline CDR1 reads SGHKS; CDR2 reads YYEKEE (reference sequence). CDR3 residues: CASTPGGYNYGYTF. CDR3 coding DNA: TGTGCCAGCACTCCGGGGGGTTATAACTATGGCTACACCTTC.

The J gene is TRBJ2-3, the V gene TRBV25-1; 8 nucleotides match TRBD1. V lost 2 bases, J lost 4 bases, and 8 bases stayed unmatched. Germline V gives CDR1 MGHDK, CDR2 SYGVNS. The length of the CDR3 is 16 residues. In DNA form, the CDR3 reads TGTGCCAGCAGTGAACACAAGGGACAGGAAGCAGATACGCAGTATTTT. Amino acids: CASSEHKGQEADTQYF.

This clonotype showed up just once. This rearrangement joins TRBV30 to TRBJ2-2, with 8 bases matching TRBD1. The CDR3 consists of 16 residues. Germline values: CDR1 GTSNPN, CDR2 SVGIG (reference sequence). The trim removed 5 bases at V and 7 bases at J, leaving 15 bases unmatched. CDR3: CAWQTGAMTFGGELFF. Written as DNA, the CDR3 is TGTGCCTGGCAGACAGGGGCAATGACTTTCGGCGGGGAGCTGTTTTTT.

V gene TRBV4-2 combines with J gene TRBJ2-5; 7 bases are a match to TRBD1. Germline CDR1 LGHNA, CDR2 YNFKEQ. This CDR3 region has 16 residues. V shed 2 bases, J shed 1 base, and the junction held 7 bases outside the gene matches. The DNA of the CDR3 is TGTGCCAGCAGCCAATACACTAGGGACAGCCAAGAGACCCAGTACTTC. Translating it yields CASSQYTRDSQETQYF.

V usage is TRBV6-1 and J usage is TRBJ2-7; D gene unclear. The CDR3 length is 15 residues. Germline V gene data show CDR1 as MNHNS and CDR2 as SASEGT. Trimming cost V 6 bases and J 3 bases, with 18 bases left between them. The CDR3 DNA reads as TGTGCCAGCAGCATCCGGGCAGGCCGTGACTACGAGCAGTACTTC. This gives the protein CASSIRAGRDYEQYF.

This clonotype was seen many times. This chain connects TRBV7-9 to TRBJ2-5, with unresolved D. This CDR3 has 14 residues. The germline CDR1 and CDR2 sequences are SEHNR and FQNEAQ (reference sequence). Trimming took off 2 bases at V and 2 bases at J, with 9 bases between the two ends. The CDR3 region has the DNA TGTGCCAGCAGCTTAAGACATCCGCAAGAGACCCAGTACTTC. Translation gives CASSLRHPQETQYF.

This clonotype has a handful of counts. The chain couples TRBV3-1 to TRBJ2-3; D unclear. Trimming took off 2 bases at V and 6 bases at J, with 6 bases between the two ends. In germline, CDR1 is LGHDT, CDR2 YNNKEL (reference sequence). This CDR3 region has 12 residues. This CDR3 is CASSQNLDTQYF. CDR3 DNA: TGTGCCAGCAGCCAAAACTTGGATACGCAGTATTTT.

This clonotype was picked up a small number of times. V usage is TRBV6-1 and J usage is TRBJ1-2; D perhaps matches TRBD1 (5 bases). The CDR3 has 13 amino acids. V was trimmed by 3 bases and J by 3 bases, leaving 8 bases between them. Germline V gene lookup returns CDR1 MNHNS and CDR2 SASEGT. The CDR3 DNA follows: TGTGCCAGCAGTGACGCGGGGGACTATGGCTACACCTTC. Its protein product is CASSDAGDYGYTF.

The J gene is TRBJ2-6, the V gene TRBV5-1; D is unclear. Per germline, CDR1 SGHRS and CDR2 YFSETQ. Trimming shortened V by 4 bases and J by 2 bases, and 13 bases separated the two germline ends. This CDR3 is 16 amino acids long. The CDR3 region is CASSPVTAPGANVLTF. CDR3 nucleotides: TGCGCCAGCAGCCCGGTGACGGCTCCTGGGGCCAACGTCCTGACTTTC.

This clonotype was counted between two and nine times. The gene calls are TRBV12-3 or TRBV12-4 and TRBJ1-2, with 7 nucleotides matching TRBD1. CDR3 length: 14 residues. Unmatched junction bases numbered 12, after V lost 8 bases and J lost 6 bases. The CDR3 nucleotides are TGTGCCAGCTTCTTCACAGGGGATAATGATGGCTACACCTTC. Amino acid sequence: CASFFTGDNDGYTF.

This chain uses TRBV14 with TRBJ2-5; D could derive from TRBD1 or TRBD2 (5 bases each). Germline V gives CDR1 SGHDN, CDR2 FVKESK. Deletions cut 4 bases from V and 0 bases from J, with 9 bases between. The CDR3 length is 14 residues. CDR3 residues: CASSPSGHQETQYF. In DNA, the CDR3 is TGTGCCAGCAGCCCTTCGGGACACCAAGAGACCCAGTACTTC.

The genes are TRBV6-1 and TRBJ2-7; 7 positions match TRBD2. The CDR3 has 18 amino acids. Germline V gene sequence: CDR1 MNHNS, CDR2 SASEGT. V lost 6 bases, J lost 1 base, and 18 bases stayed unmatched. CDR3 in amino acids: CASRVGLVSQLRSYEQYF. The CDR3 DNA is TGTGCCAGCAGGGTAGGACTAGTCTCACAACTGAGGTCCTACGAGCAGTACTTC.